Shown below are 5 T cell receptor beta chains from a single sample sequenced in a study of cytomegalovirus exposure and HLA in healthy donors. PCR employed 60 Vbeta and 13 Jbeta primers. Assay used: immunoSEQ multiplex PCR; TCRdb lists only in-frame clones, some missing. This repertoire shows about 98,000 clones, 70% found once; its top ten account for 2% to 2.5%. Sequencing was carried out using PBMCs. Receptors were obtained from a man aged 50 to 60 in good health and CMV-seronegative.

The J gene is TRBJ2-7, the V gene TRBV5-6; 9 nucleotides match TRBD2. CDR1 is SGHDT and CDR2 is YYEEEE in the germline V gene. J was trimmed by 9 bases and V by 4 bases; bases with no gene match: 2. This CDR3 region has 11 residues. CDR3: CASSLREGQYF. The CDR3 DNA follows: TGTGCCAGCAGCCTGCGGGAGGGGCAGTACTTC.

DNA of the CDR3: TGTGCCAGCAGCCGGGGGGCTGACTCTGGAAACACCATATATTTT. This codes for CASSRGADSGNTIYF. The chain has TRBV6-5 and TRBJ1-3, with D possibly being TRBD1 (6 bases). The CDR3 covers 15 residues. V shed 6 bases and J shed 0 bases, with 12 bases lying between them. Germline V gene lookup returns CDR1 MNHEY and CDR2 SVGAGI.

The rearrangement joins TRBV5-8 to TRBJ2-7, with D possibly matching TRBD2 (5 bases). Trimming left V 3 bases short and J 3 bases short, with 10 bases between. This CDR3 comprises 13 residues. The germline CDR1 and CDR2 sequences are SGHTS and YDEGEE. The chain's CDR3 is CASSSSGVYEQYF. CDR3 DNA: TGTGCCAGCAGCTCGTCCGGGGTCTACGAGCAGTACTTC.

This clone was picked up one time. The chain links TRBV18 to TRBJ2-5; D uncertain. Germline V gene data show CDR1 as KGHSH and CDR2 as LQKENI. The CDR3 is made up of 15 amino acids. With 6 bases removed from V and 4 bases from J, the gap between germline ends came to 18 bases. The CDR3 loop is CASSSFEARRETQYF. DNA for the CDR3: TGTGCCAGCTCCTCTTTTGAGGCAAGAAGAGAGACCCAGTACTTC.

This clone was seen a handful of times. The J gene is TRBJ2-1, the V gene TRBV18; TRBD2 might be the D (5 bases). The CDR3 is made up of 16 amino acids. Trimming removed 1 base at V and 0 bases at J, with 10 bases between. The germline CDR1 and CDR2 sequences are KGHSH and LQKENI. The CDR3 loop is CASSPQPRGSYNEQFF. The CDR3 coding sequence is TGTGCCAGCTCACCACAGCCCCGGGGCTCCTACAATGAGCAGTTCTTC.